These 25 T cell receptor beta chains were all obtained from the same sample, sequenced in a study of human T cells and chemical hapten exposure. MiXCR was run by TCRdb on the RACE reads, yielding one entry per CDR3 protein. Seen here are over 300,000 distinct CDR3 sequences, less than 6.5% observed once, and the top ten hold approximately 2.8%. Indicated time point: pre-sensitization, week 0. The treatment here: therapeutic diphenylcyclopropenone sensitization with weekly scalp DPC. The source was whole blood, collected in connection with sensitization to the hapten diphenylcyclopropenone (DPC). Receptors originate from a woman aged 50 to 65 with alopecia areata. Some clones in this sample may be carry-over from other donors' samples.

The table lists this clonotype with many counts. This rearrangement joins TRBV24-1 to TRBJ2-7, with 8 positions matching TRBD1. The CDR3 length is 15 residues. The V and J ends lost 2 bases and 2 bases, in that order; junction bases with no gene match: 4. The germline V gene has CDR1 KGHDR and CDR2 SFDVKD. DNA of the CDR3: TGTGCCACCAGTGATTGGGCAGGGGGCGCCTACGAGCAGTACTTC. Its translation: CATSDWAGGAYEQYF.

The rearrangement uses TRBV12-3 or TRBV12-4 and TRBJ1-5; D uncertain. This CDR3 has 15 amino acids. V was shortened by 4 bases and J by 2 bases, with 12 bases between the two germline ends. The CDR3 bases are TGTGCCAGCAGTTCCCGGTCAAGGGGCAATCAGCCCCAGCATTTT. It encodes CASSSRSRGNQPQHF.

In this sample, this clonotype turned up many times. CDR3 DNA sequence: TGCAGTGCTAGAGATTCCCTCCCGGTGGGCGAGCAGTACTTC. Its protein is CSARDSLPVGEQYF. This chain connects TRBV20-1 to TRBJ2-7, with D hard to call. Germline assignment: CDR1 DFQATT and CDR2 SNEGSKA (reference sequence). The CDR3 sequence is 14 residues long. V was clipped by 0 bases and J by 6 bases, with 15 bases between them.

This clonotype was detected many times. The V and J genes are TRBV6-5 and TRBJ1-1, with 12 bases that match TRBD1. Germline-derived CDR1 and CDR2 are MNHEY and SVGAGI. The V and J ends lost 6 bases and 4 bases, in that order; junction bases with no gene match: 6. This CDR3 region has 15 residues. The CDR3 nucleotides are TGTGCCAGCAGAACGGGACAGGGGGCGGGCACTGAAGCTTTCTTT. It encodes CASRTGQGAGTEAFF.

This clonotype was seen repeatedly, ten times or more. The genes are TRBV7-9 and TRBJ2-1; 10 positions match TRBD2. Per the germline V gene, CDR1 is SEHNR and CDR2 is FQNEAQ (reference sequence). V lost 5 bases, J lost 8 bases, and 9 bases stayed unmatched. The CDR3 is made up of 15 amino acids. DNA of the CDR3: TGTGCCAGCAGCCTCGAAGCGGGAGGGGCCCATGAGCAGTTCTTC. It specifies CASSLEAGGAHEQFF. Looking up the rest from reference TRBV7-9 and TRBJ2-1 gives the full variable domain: DTGVSQNPRHKITKRGQNVTFRCDPISEHNRLYWYRQTLGQGPEFLTYFQNEAQLEKSRLLSDRFSAERPKGSFSTLEIQRTEQGDSAMYLCASSLEAGGAHEQFFGPGTRLTVL.

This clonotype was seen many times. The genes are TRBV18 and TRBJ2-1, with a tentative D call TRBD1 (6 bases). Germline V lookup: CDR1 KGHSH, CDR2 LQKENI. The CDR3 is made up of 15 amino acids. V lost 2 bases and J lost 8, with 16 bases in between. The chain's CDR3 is CASSPNQGSADEQFF. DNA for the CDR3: TGTGCCAGCTCACCAAACCAGGGGAGCGCGGATGAGCAGTTCTTC.

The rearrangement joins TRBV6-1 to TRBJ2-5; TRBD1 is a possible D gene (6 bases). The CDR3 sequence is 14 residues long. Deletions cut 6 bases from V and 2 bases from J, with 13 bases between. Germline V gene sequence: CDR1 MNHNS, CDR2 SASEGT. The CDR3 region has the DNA TGTGCCAGCAGCCGCCGACAGGTTCAAGAGACCCAGTACTTC. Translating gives CASSRRQVQETQYF.

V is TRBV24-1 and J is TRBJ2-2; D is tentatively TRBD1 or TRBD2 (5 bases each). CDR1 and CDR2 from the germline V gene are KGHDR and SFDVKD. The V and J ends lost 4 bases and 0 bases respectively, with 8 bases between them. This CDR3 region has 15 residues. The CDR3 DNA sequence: TGTGCCACCAGTGACGTGGGGGCGAACACCGGGGAGCTGTTTTTT. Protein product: CATSDVGANTGELFF.

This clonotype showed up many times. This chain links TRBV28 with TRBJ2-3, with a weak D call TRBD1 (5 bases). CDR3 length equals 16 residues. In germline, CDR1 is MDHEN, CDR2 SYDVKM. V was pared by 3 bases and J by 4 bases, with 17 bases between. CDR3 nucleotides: TGTGCCAGCAGTTTTAAGGGCAGGGTCAGGGCAGATACGCAGTATTTT. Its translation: CASSFKGRVRADTQYF. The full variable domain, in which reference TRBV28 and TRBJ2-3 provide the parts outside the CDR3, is DVKVTQSSRYLVKRTGEKVFLECVQDMDHENMFWYRQDPGLGLRLIYFSYDVKMKEKGDIPEGYSVSREKKERFSLILESASTNQTSMYLCASSFKGRVRADTQYFGPGTRLTVL.

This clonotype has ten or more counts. This CDR3 reads CASSGAAATGELFF. The CDR3 DNA follows: TGTGCCAGCAGCGGCGCGGCGGCTACCGGGGAGCTGTTTTTT. The gene calls are TRBV7-2 and TRBJ2-2, with D uncertain. Trimming removed 5 bases from V and 5 bases from J, with 12 bases in between. Germline V gene sequence: CDR1 SGHTA, CDR2 FQGNSA. The CDR3 loop spans 14 amino acids.

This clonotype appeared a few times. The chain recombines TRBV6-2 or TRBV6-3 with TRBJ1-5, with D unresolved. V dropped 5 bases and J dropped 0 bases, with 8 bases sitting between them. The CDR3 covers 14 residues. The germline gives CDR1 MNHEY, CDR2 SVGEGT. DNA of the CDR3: TGTGCCAGCAGTCGGACTGCTAGCAATCAGCCCCAGCATTTT. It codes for CASSRTASNQPQHF.

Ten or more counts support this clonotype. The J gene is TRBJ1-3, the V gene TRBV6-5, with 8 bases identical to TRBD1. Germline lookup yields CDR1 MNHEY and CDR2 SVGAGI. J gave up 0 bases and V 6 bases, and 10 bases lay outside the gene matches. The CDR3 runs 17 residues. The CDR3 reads CASSPDRGPRSGNTIYF. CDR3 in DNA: TGTGCCAGCAGCCCCGACAGGGGCCCACGCTCTGGAAACACCATATATTTT.

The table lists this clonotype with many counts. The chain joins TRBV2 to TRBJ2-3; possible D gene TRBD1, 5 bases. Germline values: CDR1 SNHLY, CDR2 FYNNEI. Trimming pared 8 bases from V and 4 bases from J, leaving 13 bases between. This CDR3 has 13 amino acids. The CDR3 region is CASAWTLADTQYF. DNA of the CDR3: TGTGCCAGCGCCTGGACACTCGCAGATACGCAGTATTTT.

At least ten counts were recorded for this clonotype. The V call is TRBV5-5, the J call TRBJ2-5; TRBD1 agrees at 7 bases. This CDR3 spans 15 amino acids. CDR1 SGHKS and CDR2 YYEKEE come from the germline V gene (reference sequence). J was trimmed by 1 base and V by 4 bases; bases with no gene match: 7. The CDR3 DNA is TGTGCCAGCAGCCCCGAGGACAGGAGCCAAGAGACCCAGTACTTC. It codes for CASSPEDRSQETQYF. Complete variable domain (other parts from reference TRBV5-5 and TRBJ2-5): DAGVTQSPTHLIKTRGQQVTLRCSPISGHKSVSWYQQVLGQGPQFIFQYYEKEERGRGNFPDRFSARQFPNYSSELNVNALLLGDSALYLCASSPEDRSQETQYFGPGTRLLVL.

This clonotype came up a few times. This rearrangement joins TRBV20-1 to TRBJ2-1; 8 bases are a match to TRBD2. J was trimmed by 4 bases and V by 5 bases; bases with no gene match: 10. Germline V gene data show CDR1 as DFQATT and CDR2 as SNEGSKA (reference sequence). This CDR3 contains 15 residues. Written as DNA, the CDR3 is TGCAGTGCTCCCCGGGGGAGCGGGAGTTACAATGAGCAGTTCTTC. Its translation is CSAPRGSGSYNEQFF.

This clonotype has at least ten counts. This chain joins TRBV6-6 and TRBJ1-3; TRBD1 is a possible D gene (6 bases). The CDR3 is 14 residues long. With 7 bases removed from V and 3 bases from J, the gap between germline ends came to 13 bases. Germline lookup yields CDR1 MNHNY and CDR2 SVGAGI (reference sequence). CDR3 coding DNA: TGTGCCAGCAACAGGGCGACGCGTGGAAACACCATATATTTT. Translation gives CASNRATRGNTIYF.

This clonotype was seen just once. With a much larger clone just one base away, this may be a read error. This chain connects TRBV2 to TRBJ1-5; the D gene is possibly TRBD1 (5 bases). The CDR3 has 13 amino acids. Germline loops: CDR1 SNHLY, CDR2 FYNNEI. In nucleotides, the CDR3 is TGTGCCTGCAGTGAAAGGGGCTATCAGCCCCAGCATTTT. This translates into CACSERGYQPQHF.

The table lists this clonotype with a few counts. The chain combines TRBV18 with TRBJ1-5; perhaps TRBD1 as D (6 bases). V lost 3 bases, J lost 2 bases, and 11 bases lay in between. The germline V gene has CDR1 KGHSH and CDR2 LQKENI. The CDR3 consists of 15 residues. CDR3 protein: CASSPLSGGNQPQHF. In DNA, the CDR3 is TGTGCCAGCTCACCGCTATCAGGGGGCAATCAGCCCCAGCATTTT.

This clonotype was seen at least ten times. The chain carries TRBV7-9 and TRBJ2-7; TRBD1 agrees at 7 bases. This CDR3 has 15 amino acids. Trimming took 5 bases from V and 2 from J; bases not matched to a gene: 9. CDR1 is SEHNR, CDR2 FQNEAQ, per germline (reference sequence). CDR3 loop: CASSPKQGIPYEQYF. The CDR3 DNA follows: TGTGCCAGCAGCCCTAAACAGGGGATCCCCTACGAGCAGTACTTC. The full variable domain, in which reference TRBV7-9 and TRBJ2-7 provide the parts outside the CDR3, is DTGVSQNPRHKITKRGQNVTFRCDPISEHNRLYWYRQTLGQGPEFLTYFQNEAQLEKSRLLSDRFSAERPKGSFSTLEIQRTEQGDSAMYLCASSPKQGIPYEQYFGPGTRLTVT.

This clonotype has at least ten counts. The CDR3 nucleotides are TGTGCCAGCAGTTACTCGTATGGGGAGCAGTACTTC. Residues: CASSYSYGEQYF. The V call is TRBV6-5, the J call TRBJ2-7, with D uncertain. The germline V gene encodes CDR1 MNHEY and CDR2 SVGAGI. The CDR3 spans 12 residues. V was clipped by 0 bases and J by 7 bases, with 7 bases between them.

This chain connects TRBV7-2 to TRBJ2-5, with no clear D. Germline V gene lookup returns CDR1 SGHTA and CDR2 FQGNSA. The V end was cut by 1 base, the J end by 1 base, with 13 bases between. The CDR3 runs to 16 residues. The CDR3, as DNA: TGTGCCAGCAGCTTAGTTTGGCAGCAGGCCCAAGAGACCCAGTACTTC. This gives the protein CASSLVWQQAQETQYF.

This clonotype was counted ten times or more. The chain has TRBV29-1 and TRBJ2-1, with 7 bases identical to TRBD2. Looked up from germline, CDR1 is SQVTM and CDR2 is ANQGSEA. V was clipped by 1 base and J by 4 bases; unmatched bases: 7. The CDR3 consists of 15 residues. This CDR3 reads CSVEGGAGQYNEQFF. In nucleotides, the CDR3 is TGCAGCGTTGAAGGTGGAGCGGGGCAGTACAATGAGCAGTTCTTC.

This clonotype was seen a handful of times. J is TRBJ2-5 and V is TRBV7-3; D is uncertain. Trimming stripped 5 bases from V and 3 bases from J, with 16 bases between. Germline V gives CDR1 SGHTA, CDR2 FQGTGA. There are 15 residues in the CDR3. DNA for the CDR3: TGTGCCAGCAGCCCTTCGTGGCAGCTTAAAGAGACCCAGTACTTC. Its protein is CASSPSWQLKETQYF.

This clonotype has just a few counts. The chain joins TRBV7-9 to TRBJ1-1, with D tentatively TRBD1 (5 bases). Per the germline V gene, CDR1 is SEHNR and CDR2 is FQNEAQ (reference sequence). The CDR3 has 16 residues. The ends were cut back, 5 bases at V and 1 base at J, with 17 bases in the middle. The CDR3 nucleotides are TGTGCCAGCAGCCCCCAATCGACAGTCTCGAACACTGAAGCTTTCTTT. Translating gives CASSPQSTVSNTEAFF.

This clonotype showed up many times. In nucleotides, the CDR3 is TGTGCCAGCAGTTTAGCCAGGGACTATGAGCAGTTCTTC. It translates to CASSLARDYEQFF. The gene calls are TRBV12-3 or TRBV12-4 and TRBJ2-1, with a weak D call TRBD2 (6 bases). The CDR3 covers 13 residues. Trimming shortened V by 0 bases and J by 8 bases, and 8 bases separated the two germline ends.